The TCR beta chain under discussion was sequenced for a study of CD8 T cells in Susac syndrome. Of note for this clonotype: Its matching antigen is unknown.

When the RNA was reverse transcribed, random hexamers were used with an input of about 0.5 to 1 ug. TCRdb called the immunoSEQ multiplex PCR reads again in MiXCR, with one record for every CDR3 protein. The sample records 75,000 to 80,000 distinct CDR3 sequences, 94% being singletons. Study-level results: It was acknowledged in the study that its TCR sequencing and HLA analysis involved a relatively small number of individuals. TEMRA cells and active patients showed peak Susac CD8+ clonal expansion.

This CDR3 region has 15 residues. Germline V gene lookup returns CDR1 SEHNR and CDR2 FQNEAQ (reference sequence). Trimming shortened V by 1 base and J by 5 bases, and 15 bases separated the two germline ends. CD8+ and CD4+ T cells from blood underwent TCR beta sequencing. TEMRA cells were enriched by FACS, while CD8+ and CD4+ T cells were obtained through a negative isolation that was performed magnetically. This rearrangement joins TRBV7-9 to TRBJ2-7; D is perhaps TRBD1 (6 bases). The clonotype comes from a human donor with Susac syndrome. The sequenced material came from CD8+ T cells from PBMCs. CDR3 in amino acids: CASSLVMGALNEQYF. As DNA, the CDR3 is TGTGCCAGCAGCTTAGTAATGGGGGCGCTTAACGAGCAGTACTTC.